This T cell receptor beta chain was sequenced in a study of long-term antiretroviral therapy in people with HIV. Losses at the gene ends were 1 base for V and 6 bases for J; bases not matched to a gene: 6. The CDR3 totals 14 residues. Germline values: CDR1 SEHNR, CDR2 FQNEAQ (reference sequence). Findings and limits, study-wide: It was not possible to obtain data on ART adherence, viral resistance or therapy changes.

At the survey level, the v3.0 immunoSEQ assay was run. Sequencing set out to capture about 40,000-55,000 T-cell genomes per sample. Generated by immunoSEQ multiplex PCR, the TCRdb table keeps only in-frame clones and is missing some. The data show roughly 34,000 clones, around 83% seen once. This clone came up a few times. Its specificity is not known. This chain uses TRBV7-9 with TRBJ2-7; 7 bases fit TRBD1. The TCR originated in a woman aged 30 to 39 with HIV. The sequencing here drew on unsorted PBMCs, taken 2.8 years before starting antiretroviral therapy. The CDR3 nucleotides read TGTGCCAGCAGCTTAGGACAGGGAAGGGGCGAGCAGTACGTC. Protein sequence: CASSLGQGRGEQYV.